These T cell receptor beta chains were read from a single sample in a study of control samples from healthy donors and cancer patients. Clones were sequenced by immunoSEQ multiplex PCR, and TCRdb holds only the in-frame ones, with some missing. The table has approximately 170,000 clones, around 87% seen once. Sequenced material: blood. The receptors were sampled from a woman between 50 and 59 years old in good health. Each CDR3 is given with its conserved first and last residue. D genes are given only for firm matches. Rows may omit the clone size; those that give it use once, few, many or a size class.

>.|TRBJ1-1|.|TRBV18
TGTGCCAGCTCACCACCCGCAGGCTCCGATGAAGCTTTCTTT
CASSPPAGSDEAFF
>TRBD1|TRBJ1-4|.|TRBV28
TGTGCCAGCAGCGCACAGGGGGCAGGGGAAAAACTGTTTTTT
CASSAQGAGEKLFF
>.|TRBJ2-7|.|TRBV3-1/TRBV3-2
TGTGCCAGCAGCCAAGATCCTCGGATGATCCCCCGTGGGCAGTACTTC
CASSQDPRMIPRGQYF
>.|TRBJ2-4|once|TRBV2
TGTGCCAGCAGTGAGGCGCTTCAGCCCCAGGGCATTCAGTACTTC
CASSEALQPQGIQYF
>.|TRBJ1-1|.|TRBV3-1/TRBV3-2
TGTGCCAGCAGTTCCTCCCCCGGAACTGAAGCTTTCTTT
CASSSSPGTEAFF
>.|TRBJ1-1|.|TRBV24-1
TGTGCCACCAGTGATCCTGGGGCTGAAGCTTTCTTT
CATSDPGAEAFF
>.|TRBJ1-5|.|TRBV5-8
TGTGCCAGCAGCCCACAGGGTTTGGGCAATCAGCCCCAGCATTTT
CASSPQGLGNQPQHF
>.|TRBJ1-2|.|TRBV5-4
TGTGCCAGCAGACGCGGGGAACAGGAGAGCTACACCTTC
CASRRGEQESYTF
>.|TRBJ2-2|.|TRBV5-1
TGCGCCAGCAGTCGTTCCGGGACTTCGAACACCGGGGAGCTGTTTTTT
CASSRSGTSNTGELFF
>.|TRBJ1-5|.|TRBV7-2
TGTGCCAGTTCCTTCAACGGTGGGGGTCAGCCCCAGCATTTT
CASSFNGGGQPQHF
>TRBD1|TRBJ1-2|.|TRBV4-3
TGCGCCAGCAGCCAAACACAGGGGAACTATGGCTACACCTTC
CASSQTQGNYGYTF
>.|TRBJ1-2|.|TRBV5-4
TGTGCCAGCAGCTTGGAAGGACGGGAGATTAACTATGGCTACACCTTC
CASSLEGREINYGYTF
>.|TRBJ1-5|.|TRBV5-1
TGCGCCAGCAGCTTGGTCCCAGGTAGCAATCAGCCCCAGCATTTT
CASSLVPGSNQPQHF
>.|TRBJ1-1|once|TRBV3-1/TRBV3-2
TGTGCCAGCAGCCAGGGGGGGGGACGGACTGAAGCTTTCTTT
CASSQGGGRTEAFF
>TRBD2|TRBJ2-1|.|TRBV4-1
TGCGCCAGCAGCCAACTTTCCGGGGCGGGGGGCGGAAATTATGAGCAGTTCTTC
CASSQLSGAGGGNYEQFF
>.|TRBJ1-6|.|TRBV12-3/TRBV12-4
TGTGCCAGCCACCGGGACCTTAATTCACCCCTCCACTTT
CASHRDLNSPLHF
>TRBD1|TRBJ1-2|.|TRBV30
TGTGCCTGGAGTACAGCTAACAGGGGGCGGGGCTACACCTTC
CAWSTANRGRGYTF